The clone carrying this TCR beta chain appeared a few times. The antigen is unknown. The sample comes from a study of liver allograft versus peripheral blood T cells. Study information: Comparing T cell receptor repertoires in transplanted livers with those in recipients' peripheral blood was part of the design. General study results and limits: Reportedly, liver allograft T cell receptor repertoires differed from peripheral blood ones.

One entry per CDR3 protein, called by TCRdb with MiXCR from the reads. The repertoire has over 10,000 distinct CDR3 sequences, over 15% of them found once; the top ten carry less than 15%. The CDR3 length is 15 residues. The germline V gene has CDR1 SGHNT and CDR2 YYREEE (reference sequence). V lost 2 bases, J lost 5 bases, and 5 bases stayed unmatched. The TCR sequence derives from a human patient who had a liver transplant. T cells may partly derive from the graft donor. The V and J genes are TRBV5-4 and TRBJ2-1, with 9 bases identical to TRBD1. CDR3 DNA: TGTGCCAGCAGCTTAACAGGGGGCAAGAACAATGAGCAGTTCTTC. The encoded protein is CASSLTGGKNNEQFF.